The 27 T cell receptor beta chains below all came from one sample that was sequenced in a study of response to subunit inactivated influenza vaccine. Each CDR3 protein gets one entry after TCRdb re-called the RT-PCR reads with MiXCR. This sample has roughly 150,000 distinct CDR3 sequences, with roughly a tenth found just once. The sample consisted of non-naive T cells sorted from PBMCs, taken 45 days after vaccination. Receptors were obtained from a man over 45 who received an inactivated influenza vaccine.

The CDR3 spells CSARTTSGGDVTQYF. The CDR3 DNA follows: TGCAGTGCTAGAACCACTAGCGGGGGGGACGTTACGCAGTATTTT. This sequence joins TRBV20-1 and TRBJ2-3; 13 bases fit TRBD2. Looked up from germline, CDR1 is DFQATT and CDR2 is SNEGSKA (reference sequence). The CDR3 length is 15 residues. The V gene end was trimmed by 2 bases and the J gene end by 8 bases; junction bases not matched to a gene: 7.

The chain carries TRBV5-8 and TRBJ1-6; weak D call: TRBD1 (6 bases). The CDR3 has 16 amino acids. V lost 0 bases and J 8 bases, leaving 15 bases between the germline ends. Germline V gives CDR1 SGHTS, CDR2 YDEGEE. This CDR3 is CASSLARTVGYSPLHF. The CDR3 bases are TGTGCCAGCAGCTTGGCCAGGACAGTAGGGTATTCACCCCTCCACTTT. Using reference TRBV5-8 and TRBJ1-6 for the parts outside the CDR3, the full variable domain is EAGVTQSPTHLIKTRGQQATLRCSPISGHTSVYWYQQALGLGLQFLLWYDEGEERNRGNFPPRFSGRQFPNYSSELNVNALELEDSALYLCASSLARTVGYSPLHFGNGTRLTVT.

This clonotype was counted many times. The V and J genes are TRBV10-2 and TRBJ1-2, with 10 nucleotides matching TRBD1. Losses at the gene ends were 6 bases for V and 2 bases for J; bases not matched to a gene: 3. Germline lookup yields CDR1 WSHSY and CDR2 SAAADI. This CDR3 is built from 14 residues. The chain's CDR3 is CASRLGQGNYGYTF. CDR3 sequence (DNA): TGCGCCAGCAGGCTGGGACAGGGGAACTATGGCTACACCTTC.

In its sample, this clonotype was seen many times. The chain employs TRBV14 and TRBJ1-3; D gene uncertain. Germline CDR1 SGHDN, CDR2 FVKESK. The CDR3 sequence is 12 residues long. V shed 1 base and J shed 8 bases, with 6 bases lying between them. CDR3 region: CASSQAPDTIYF. CDR3 DNA: TGTGCCAGCAGCCAAGCCCCGGACACCATATATTTT.

The V call is TRBV6-5, the J call TRBJ2-7, with D tentatively TRBD1 (6 bases). V lost 0 bases and J 2 bases, leaving 14 bases between the germline ends. Germline assignment: CDR1 MNHEY and CDR2 SVGAGI. The CDR3 loop spans 16 amino acids. This CDR3 is CASSYSGSGTTYEQYF. DNA of the CDR3: TGTGCCAGCAGTTACTCGGGATCAGGGACAACCTACGAGCAGTACTTC.

This clonotype was seen at least ten times. The rearrangement links TRBV29-1 to TRBJ1-2, with TRBD1 as a possible D gene (5 bases). The CDR3 is made up of 11 amino acids. CDR1 is SQVTM, CDR2 ANQGSEA, per germline. Trimming shortened V by 8 bases and J by 6 bases, and 13 bases separated the two germline ends. The CDR3, as DNA: TGCAGCTCGAGGGACGGCGATGGCTACACCTTC. This sequence encodes CSSRDGDGYTF.

This clonotype turned up a few times. The chain uses TRBV12-3 or TRBV12-4 and TRBJ2-3, with a tentative D call TRBD2 (5 bases). This CDR3 comprises 12 residues. V was cut by 6 bases and J by 1 base, with 5 bases left in between. The CDR3 protein is CASRRGTDTQYF. The CDR3 DNA follows: TGTGCCAGCAGGCGGGGCACAGATACGCAGTATTTT.

At least ten counts were recorded for this clonotype. The rearrangement uses TRBV11-2 and TRBJ2-7, with 11 bases fitting TRBD2. There are 16 residues in the CDR3. Losses at the gene ends were 2 bases for V and 1 base for J; bases not matched to a gene: 4. Germline loops: CDR1 SGHAT, CDR2 FQNNGV. The CDR3 coding sequence is TGTGCCAGCAGCTTATACCTAGCGGGGGGTTCCTACGAGCAGTACTTC. It codes for CASSLYLAGGSYEQYF.

This clonotype occurred many times. The CDR3 is CSGAGDRGTEQYF. The CDR3 DNA follows: TGCAGTGGAGCAGGAGACAGGGGGACCGAGCAGTACTTC. The V and J genes are TRBV20-1 and TRBJ2-7, with 9 bases identical to TRBD1. With 7 bases clipped from V and 6 bases from J, the junction kept 10 bases outside the gene matches. Germline V lookup: CDR1 DFQATT, CDR2 SNEGSKA (reference sequence). This CDR3 is 13 amino acids long.

This clonotype was seen many times. This CDR3 is CASSPTGGGQPQHF. CDR3 nucleotide sequence: TGTGCCAGCAGCCCGACCGGGGGTGGTCAGCCCCAGCATTTT. The chain has TRBV3-1 and TRBJ1-5; possibly TRBD1 for D (5 bases). This CDR3 contains 14 residues. Germline CDR1 and CDR2: LGHDT and YNNKEL (reference sequence). V dropped 4 bases and J dropped 6 bases, with 13 bases sitting between them.

This clonotype has a count of ten or more. In DNA, the CDR3 is TGTGCCAGCAAGGGGGTGGGACTAGCTTCCTACAATGAGCAGTTCTTC. Translating it yields CASKGVGLASYNEQFF. This sequence joins TRBV2 and TRBJ2-1, with 9 bases that match TRBD2. This CDR3 spans 16 amino acids. The junction had 8 bases not matched to a gene; V was cut back by 7 bases and J by 1 base. Per the germline V gene, CDR1 is SNHLY and CDR2 is FYNNEI.

This rearrangement joins TRBV5-4 to TRBJ2-7; the match to TRBD1 covers 12 bases. V lost 4 bases to trimming and J lost 0 bases; unmatched junction nucleotides: 8. CDR1 SGHNT and CDR2 YYREEE come from the germline V gene (reference sequence). CDR3 length equals 17 residues. CDR3: CASSPGTGGSSSYEQYF. CDR3 nucleotides: TGTGCCAGCAGCCCCGGGACAGGGGGCTCCAGCTCCTACGAGCAGTACTTC. The full variable domain, with the rest looked up from reference TRBV5-4 and TRBJ2-7, is ETGVTQSPTHLIKTRGQQVTLRCSSQSGHNTVSWYQQALGQGPQFIFQYYREEENGRGNFPPRFSGLQFPNYSSELNVNALELDDSALYLCASSPGTGGSSSYEQYFGPGTRLTVT.

The rearrangement joins TRBV24-1 to TRBJ2-1, with TRBD1 as a possible D gene (6 bases). CDR1 is KGHDR and CDR2 is SFDVKD in the germline V gene. Deletions cut 8 bases from V and 7 bases from J, with 14 bases between. CDR3 length: 13 amino acids. Here the CDR3 reads CATKDQGRNEQFF. CDR3 sequence (DNA): TGTGCCACCAAGGACCAGGGGCGAAATGAGCAGTTCTTC.

V gene TRBV6-1 combines with J gene TRBJ2-3; 10 bases are shared with TRBD2. V shed 8 bases, J shed 5 bases, and the junction held 7 bases outside the gene matches. CDR3 size: 14 residues. Germline V gives CDR1 MNHNS, CDR2 SASEGT. CDR3: CASRLAGVRDTQYF. The CDR3 bases are TGTGCCAGCCGCCTAGCGGGAGTAAGAGATACGCAGTATTTT.

This clonotype appeared many times. This chain joins TRBV28 and TRBJ2-7; 8 positions match TRBD2. Germline values: CDR1 MDHEN, CDR2 SYDVKM. The CDR3 has 15 residues. V lost 5 bases, J lost 4 bases, and 10 bases stayed unmatched. For the CDR3, the DNA is TGTGCCAGCAGTCTCCAAGGGCTAGCGGGTTACGAGCAGTACTTC. It codes for CASSLQGLAGYEQYF. The variable domain in full, completed from reference TRBV28 and TRBJ2-7, reads DVKVTQSSRYLVKRTGEKVFLECVQDMDHENMFWYRQDPGLGLRLIYFSYDVKMKEKGDIPEGYSVSREKKERFSLILESASTNQTSMYLCASSLQGLAGYEQYFGPGTRLTVT.

V and J are TRBV28 and TRBJ2-7; TRBD2 matches at 11 bases. Germline CDR1 is MDHEN and CDR2 is SYDVKM. Germline trimming cut 2 bases from V and 6 bases from J; bases unmatched to any gene: 6. CDR3 length equals 15 residues. CDR3 DNA sequence: TGTGCCAGCAGTTTACTAGCGGGGGGCAGGGGCGAGCAGTACTTC. Its protein product is CASSLLAGGRGEQYF.

The chain is built from TRBV20-1 and TRBJ2-5, with no clear D. CDR3 length: 15 amino acids. V lost 0 bases and J 0 bases, leaving 11 bases between the germline ends. CDR1 and CDR2 (germline): DFQATT, SNEGSKA (reference sequence). Written as DNA, the CDR3 is TGCAGTGCTAGAGATCACAGCCTGTACCAAGAGACCCAGTACTTC. Translation: CSARDHSLYQETQYF.

The chain recombines TRBV27 with TRBJ1-2; TRBD1 aligns across 9 bases. The germline V gene has CDR1 MNHEY and CDR2 SMNVEV (reference sequence). Trimming took 5 bases from V and 4 from J; bases not matched to a gene: 8. CDR3 size: 15 residues. In nucleotides, the CDR3 is TGTGCCAGCAGTACCCTGGGACAGGGTAGCTATGGCTACACCTTC. This translates into CASSTLGQGSYGYTF.

This clonotype was detected ten times or more. The chain uses TRBV5-1 and TRBJ1-4; 8 bases are shared with TRBD1. This CDR3 is 14 amino acids long. Germline V gene sequence: CDR1 SGHRS, CDR2 YFSETQ. V gave up 4 bases and J gave up 6 bases; unmatched junction bases: 5. This CDR3 is CASSPGQEYEKLFF. The CDR3 nucleotides read TGCGCCAGCAGCCCGGGACAGGAGTATGAAAAACTGTTTTTT. Complete variable domain (other parts from reference TRBV5-1 and TRBJ1-4): KAGVTQTPRYLIKTRGQQVTLSCSPISGHRSVSWYQQTPGQGLQFLFEYFSETQRNKGNFPGRFSGRQFSNSRSEMNVSTLELGDSALYLCASSPGQEYEKLFFGSGTQLSVL.

Only a few counts were recorded for this clonotype. The chain uses TRBV7-2 and TRBJ2-3, with D maybe TRBD1 (6 bases). The CDR3 contains 14 residues. The V end lost 3 bases, the J end lost 4 bases, and 11 bases lay between the germline ends. The germline V gene encodes CDR1 SGHTA and CDR2 FQGNSA. The CDR3 DNA is TGTGCCAGCAGCTTCCAAGGGGGATCAGATACGCAGTATTTT. It codes for CASSFQGGSDTQYF.

There are many counts of this clonotype. The chain couples TRBV15 to TRBJ2-1; D perhaps matches TRBD2 (6 bases). V was cut by 2 bases and J by 6 bases, with 20 bases left in between. This CDR3 has 17 amino acids. Germline CDR1 reads LNHNV; CDR2 reads YYDKDF (reference sequence). The CDR3 here is CATSRRDLVWGGNEQFF. The CDR3 DNA reads as TGTGCCACCAGCAGACGGGACCTAGTTTGGGGAGGCAATGAGCAGTTCTTC.

There are a few counts of this clonotype. The chain links TRBV20-1 to TRBJ1-4; TRBD1 might be the D (6 bases). Trimming took 0 bases from V and 5 from J, leaving 16 bases between them. Germline assignment: CDR1 DFQATT and CDR2 SNEGSKA (reference sequence). This CDR3 has 16 residues. The DNA of the CDR3 is TGCAGTGCTAGAGATTATCTGGGGGGCCTGAATGAAAAACTGTTTTTT. It encodes CSARDYLGGLNEKLFF.

Ten or more counts support this clonotype. The chain has TRBV5-5 and TRBJ2-1; D unresolved. V was pared by 0 bases and J by 0 bases, with 7 bases between. The CDR3 length is 15 residues. Looked up from germline, CDR1 is SGHKS and CDR2 is YYEKEE (reference sequence). Here the CDR3 reads CASSLGDNSYNEQFF. CDR3 nucleotides: TGTGCCAGCAGCTTGGGTGACAACTCCTACAATGAGCAGTTCTTC.

There are many counts of this clonotype. The J gene is TRBJ2-3, the V gene TRBV12-3 or TRBV12-4, with 10 bases lining up with TRBD1. The junction had 6 bases not matched to a gene; V was cut back by 7 bases and J by 2 bases. The CDR3 has 15 amino acids. Here the CDR3 DNA reads TGTGCCAGCAAACCGGGACAGGGGTACACAGATACGCAGTATTTT. Its translation is CASKPGQGYTDTQYF.

This clonotype appeared a few times. The V gene is TRBV10-2, the J gene TRBJ2-7; 8 nucleotides align to TRBD2. Germline V CDR1 and CDR2: WSHSY, SAAADI. The CDR3 is 13 amino acids. Trimming cost V 0 bases and J 6 bases; bases outside gene matches: 1. The CDR3 sequence is CASSESRGAEQYF. For the CDR3, the DNA is TGCGCCAGCAGTGAGTCGCGGGGGGCCGAGCAGTACTTC.

This clonotype showed up many times. The chain is built from TRBV12-3 or TRBV12-4 and TRBJ2-2; D is unresolved. Trimming removed 2 bases from V and 4 bases from J, with 11 bases in between. CDR3 length equals 15 residues. CDR3 bases: TGTGCCAGCAGTTTATCCGCACCGGTCACCGGGGAGCTGTTTTTT. Its protein product is CASSLSAPVTGELFF.

At least ten counts were recorded for this clonotype. The chain joins TRBV7-2 to TRBJ2-3; the match to TRBD2 covers 12 bases. The germline V gene has CDR1 SGHTA and CDR2 FQGNSA. The CDR3 runs 15 residues. V gave up 5 bases and J gave up 4 bases; unmatched junction bases: 4. In DNA, the CDR3 is TGTGCCAGCAGCAGACTAGCGGGAGCAGCAGATACGCAGTATTTT. It encodes CASSRLAGAADTQYF.